The clone carrying this T cell receptor beta chain showed up just a few times. Its antigen remains unknown. Time point given: persistent/refractory GD, antithyroid drugs over 5 years with positive TRAb. TCR sequences were obtained from RNA taken from PBMCs. All patients originated from an endocrinology department located in Xi'an, China. A peripheral blood sample, roughly 9 milliliters in volume, was drawn into EDTA tubes. Construction of TCR beta libraries relied on iRepertoire HTBI primers and on Arm-PCR targeting CDR3 regions. TCRdb redid the calling of the multiplex PCR reads with MiXCR, one entry per CDR3 protein. This sample has about 470,000 distinct CDR3 sequences, with 20% to 25% found just once. These data originate in a study of regulatory T cells in long-lasting Graves disease. General study points: TCR diversity in persistent Graves' patients was below that of newly diagnosed ones. Not thyroid tissue but only peripheral blood was studied.

This CDR3 spans 15 amino acids. Trimming cost V 0 bases and J 7 bases, with 19 bases left between them. Germline values: CDR1 DFQATT, CDR2 SNEGSKA (reference sequence). The chain carries TRBV20-1 and TRBJ2-7; D perhaps matches TRBD2 (8 bases). The receptor was isolated from a female donor with Graves disease. The input for sequencing was peripheral blood mononuclear cells (PBMCs), taken when the disease was refractory, from a patient treated with antithyroid drugs. The CDR3 region is CSARENSGARGEQYF. The CDR3 DNA is TGCAGTGCTAGAGAAAATAGCGGGGCCAGGGGGGAGCAGTACTTC.